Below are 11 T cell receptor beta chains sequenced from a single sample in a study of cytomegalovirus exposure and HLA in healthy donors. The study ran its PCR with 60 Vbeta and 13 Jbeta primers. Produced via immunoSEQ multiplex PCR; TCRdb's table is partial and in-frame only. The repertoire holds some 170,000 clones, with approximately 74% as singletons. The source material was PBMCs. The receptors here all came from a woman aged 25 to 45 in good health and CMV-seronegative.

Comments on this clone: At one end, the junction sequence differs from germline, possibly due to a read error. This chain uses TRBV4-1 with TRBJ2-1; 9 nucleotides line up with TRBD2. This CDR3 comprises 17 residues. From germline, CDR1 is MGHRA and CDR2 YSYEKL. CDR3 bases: TGCGCCAGCAGCCAAGGTTATGGCGGGAGGGGCTACGATGAGCAGTTCTTC. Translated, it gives CASSQGYGGRGYDEQFF.

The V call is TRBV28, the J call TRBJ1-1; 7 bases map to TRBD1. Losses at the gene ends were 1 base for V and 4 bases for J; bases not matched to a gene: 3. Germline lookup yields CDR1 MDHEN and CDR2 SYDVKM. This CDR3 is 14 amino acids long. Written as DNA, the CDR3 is TGTGCCAGCAGTTTATCTAGACAGGGCACTGAAGCTTTCTTT. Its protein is CASSLSRQGTEAFF.

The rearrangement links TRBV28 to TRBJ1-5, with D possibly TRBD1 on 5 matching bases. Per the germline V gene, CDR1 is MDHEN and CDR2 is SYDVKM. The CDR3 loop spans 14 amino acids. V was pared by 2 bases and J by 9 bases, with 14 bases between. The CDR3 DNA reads TGTGCCAGCAGTTTAGTTCAGGGTGAGTGGCCCCAGCATTTT. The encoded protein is CASSLVQGEWPQHF.

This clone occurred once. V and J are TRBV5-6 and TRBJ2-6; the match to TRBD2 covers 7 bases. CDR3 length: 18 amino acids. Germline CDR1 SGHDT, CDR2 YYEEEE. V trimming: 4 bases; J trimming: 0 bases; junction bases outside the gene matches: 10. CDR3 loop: CASSQGTTAPSGANVLTF. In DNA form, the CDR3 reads TGTGCCAGCAGCCAAGGGACTACCGCCCCCTCTGGGGCCAACGTCCTGACTTTC.

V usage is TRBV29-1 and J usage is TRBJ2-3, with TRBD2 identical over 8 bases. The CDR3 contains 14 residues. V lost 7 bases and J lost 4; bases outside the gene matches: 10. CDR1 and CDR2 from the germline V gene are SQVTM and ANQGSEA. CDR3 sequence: CSAAPGLGADTQYF. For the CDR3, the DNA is TGCAGCGCTGCCCCGGGACTAGGGGCAGATACGCAGTATTTT.

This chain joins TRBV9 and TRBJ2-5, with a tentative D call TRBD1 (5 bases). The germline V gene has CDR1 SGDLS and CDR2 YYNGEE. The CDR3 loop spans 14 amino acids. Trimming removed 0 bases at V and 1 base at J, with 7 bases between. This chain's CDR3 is CASSVARAQETQYF. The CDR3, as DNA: TGTGCCAGCAGCGTAGCCAGGGCCCAAGAGACCCAGTACTTC.

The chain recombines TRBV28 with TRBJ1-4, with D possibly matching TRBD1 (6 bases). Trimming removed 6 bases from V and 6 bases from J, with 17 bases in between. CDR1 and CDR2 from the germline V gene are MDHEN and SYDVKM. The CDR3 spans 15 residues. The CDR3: CASRDGGGGYEKLFF. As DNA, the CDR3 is TGTGCCAGCAGGGATGGCGGGGGGGGCTATGAAAAACTGTTTTTT. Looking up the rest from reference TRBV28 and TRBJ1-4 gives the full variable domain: DVKVTQSSRYLVKRTGEKVFLECVQDMDHENMFWYRQDPGLGLRLIYFSYDVKMKEKGDIPEGYSVSREKKERFSLILESASTNQTSMYLCASRDGGGGYEKLFFGSGTQLSVL.

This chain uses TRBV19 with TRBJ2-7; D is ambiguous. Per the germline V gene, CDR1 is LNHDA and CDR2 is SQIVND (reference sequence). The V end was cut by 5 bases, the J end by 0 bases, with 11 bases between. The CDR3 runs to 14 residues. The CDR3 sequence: CASSFGGHSYEQYF. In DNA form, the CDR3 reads TGTGCCAGTAGTTTTGGCGGCCACTCCTACGAGCAGTACTTC.

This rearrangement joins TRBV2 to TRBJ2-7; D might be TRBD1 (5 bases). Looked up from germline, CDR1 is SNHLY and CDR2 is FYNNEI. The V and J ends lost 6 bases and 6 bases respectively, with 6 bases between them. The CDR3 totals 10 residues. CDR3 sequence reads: CASRDSEQYF. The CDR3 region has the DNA TGTGCCAGCAGAGACAGCGAGCAGTACTTC. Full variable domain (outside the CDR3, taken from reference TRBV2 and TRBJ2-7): EPEVTQTPSHQVTQMGQEVILRCVPISNHLYFYWYRQILGQKVEFLVSFYNNEISEKSEIFDDQFSVERPDGSNFTLKIRSTKLEDSAMYFCASRDSEQYFGPGTRLTVT.

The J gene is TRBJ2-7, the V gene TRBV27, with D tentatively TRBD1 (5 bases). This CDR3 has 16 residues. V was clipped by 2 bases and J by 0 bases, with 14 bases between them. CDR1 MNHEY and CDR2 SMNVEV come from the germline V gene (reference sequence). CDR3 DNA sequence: TGTGCCAGCAGTTTAAATGGGGCGCAAATCTCCTACGAGCAGTACTTC. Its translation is CASSLNGAQISYEQYF.

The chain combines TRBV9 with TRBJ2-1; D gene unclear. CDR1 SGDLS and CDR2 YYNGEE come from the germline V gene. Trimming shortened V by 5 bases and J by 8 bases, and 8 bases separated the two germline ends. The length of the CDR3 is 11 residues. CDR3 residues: CASSVFDEQFF. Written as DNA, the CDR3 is TGTGCCAGCAGTGTTTTCGATGAGCAGTTCTTC.